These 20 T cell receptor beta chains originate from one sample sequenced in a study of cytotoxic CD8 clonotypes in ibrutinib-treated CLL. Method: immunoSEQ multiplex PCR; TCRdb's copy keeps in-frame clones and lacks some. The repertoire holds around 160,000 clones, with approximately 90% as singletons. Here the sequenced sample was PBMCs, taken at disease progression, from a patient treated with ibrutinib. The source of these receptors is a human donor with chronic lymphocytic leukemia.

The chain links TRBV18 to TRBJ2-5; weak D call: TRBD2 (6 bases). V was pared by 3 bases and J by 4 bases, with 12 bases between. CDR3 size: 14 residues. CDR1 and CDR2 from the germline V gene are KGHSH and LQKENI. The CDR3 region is CASSPAGSRETQYF. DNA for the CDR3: TGTGCCAGCTCACCTGCCGGGAGCAGAGAGACCCAGTACTTC.

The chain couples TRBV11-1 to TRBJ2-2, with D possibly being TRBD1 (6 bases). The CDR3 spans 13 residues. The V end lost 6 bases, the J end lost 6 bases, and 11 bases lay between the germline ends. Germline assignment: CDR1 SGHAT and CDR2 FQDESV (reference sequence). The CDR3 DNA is TGTGCCAGCAGTCTTACAGGGTCCGGGGAGCTGTTTTTT. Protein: CASSLTGSGELFF.

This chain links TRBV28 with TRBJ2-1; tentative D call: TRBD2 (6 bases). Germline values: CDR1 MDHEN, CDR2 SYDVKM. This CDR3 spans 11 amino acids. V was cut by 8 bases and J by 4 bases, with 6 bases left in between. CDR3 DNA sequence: TGTGCCAGCCGGGAGTACAATGAGCAGTTCTTC. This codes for CASREYNEQFF. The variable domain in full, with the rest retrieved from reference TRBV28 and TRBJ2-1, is DVKVTQSSRYLVKRTGEKVFLECVQDMDHENMFWYRQDPGLGLRLIYFSYDVKMKEKGDIPEGYSVSREKKERFSLILESASTNQTSMYLCASREYNEQFFGPGTRLTVL.

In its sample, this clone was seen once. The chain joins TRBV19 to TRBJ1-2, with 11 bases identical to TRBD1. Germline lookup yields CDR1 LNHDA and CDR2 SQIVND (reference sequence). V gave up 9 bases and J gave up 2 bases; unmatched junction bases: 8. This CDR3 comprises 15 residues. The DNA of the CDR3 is TGTGCCAGCAAGAGGACAGGGGGCCCAAACTATGGCTACACCTTC. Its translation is CASKRTGGPNYGYTF. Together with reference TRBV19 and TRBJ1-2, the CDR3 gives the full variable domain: DGGITQSPKYLFRKEGQNVTLSCEQNLNHDAMYWYRQDPGQGLRLIYYSQIVNDFQKGDIAEGYSVSREKKESFPLTVTSAQKNPTAFYLCASKRTGGPNYGYTFGSGTRLTVV.

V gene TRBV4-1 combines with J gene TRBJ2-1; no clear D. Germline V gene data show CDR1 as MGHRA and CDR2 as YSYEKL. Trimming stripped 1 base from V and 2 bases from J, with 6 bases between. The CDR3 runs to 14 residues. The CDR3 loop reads CASSQAATYNEQFF. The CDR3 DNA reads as TGCGCCAGCAGCCAAGCTGCCACCTACAATGAGCAGTTCTTC.

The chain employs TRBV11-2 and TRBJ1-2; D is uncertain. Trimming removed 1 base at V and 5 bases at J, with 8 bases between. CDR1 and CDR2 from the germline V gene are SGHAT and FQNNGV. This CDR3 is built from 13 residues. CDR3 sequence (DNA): TGTGCCAGCAGCTTAGCTGGAGGGTATGGCTACACCTTC. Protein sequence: CASSLAGGYGYTF.

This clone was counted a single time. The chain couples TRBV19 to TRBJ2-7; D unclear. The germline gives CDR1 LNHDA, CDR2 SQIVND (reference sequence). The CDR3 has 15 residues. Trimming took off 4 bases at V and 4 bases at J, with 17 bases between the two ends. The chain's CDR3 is CASSTSYGILYEQYF. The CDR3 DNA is TGTGCCAGTAGTACAAGCTACGGTATCCTATACGAGCAGTACTTC. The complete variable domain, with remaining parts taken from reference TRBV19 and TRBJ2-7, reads DGGITQSPKYLFRKEGQNVTLSCEQNLNHDAMYWYRQDPGQGLRLIYYSQIVNDFQKGDIAEGYSVSREKKESFPLTVTSAQKNPTAFYLCASSTSYGILYEQYFGPGTRLTVT.

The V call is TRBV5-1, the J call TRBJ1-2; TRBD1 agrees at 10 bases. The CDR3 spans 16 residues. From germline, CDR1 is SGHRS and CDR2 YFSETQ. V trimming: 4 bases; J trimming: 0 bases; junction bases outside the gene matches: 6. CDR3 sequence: CASSRGQGPANYGYTF. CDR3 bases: TGCGCCAGCAGCCGGGGACAGGGGCCCGCTAACTATGGCTACACCTTC. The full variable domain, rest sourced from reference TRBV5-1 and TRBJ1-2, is KAGVTQTPRYLIKTRGQQVTLSCSPISGHRSVSWYQQTPGQGLQFLFEYFSETQRNKGNFPGRFSGRQFSNSRSEMNVSTLELGDSALYLCASSRGQGPANYGYTFGSGTRLTVV.

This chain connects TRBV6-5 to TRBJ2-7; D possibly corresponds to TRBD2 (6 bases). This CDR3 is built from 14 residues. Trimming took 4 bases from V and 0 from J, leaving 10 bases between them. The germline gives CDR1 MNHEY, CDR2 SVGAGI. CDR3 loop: CASSWRGSSYEQYF. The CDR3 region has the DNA TGTGCCAGCAGTTGGAGGGGTAGCTCCTACGAGCAGTACTTC.

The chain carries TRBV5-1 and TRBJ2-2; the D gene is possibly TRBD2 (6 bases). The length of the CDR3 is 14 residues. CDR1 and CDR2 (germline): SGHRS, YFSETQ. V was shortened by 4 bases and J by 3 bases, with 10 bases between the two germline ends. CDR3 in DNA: TGCGCCAGCAGCCCCGGGACTCACACCGGGGAGCTGTTTTTT. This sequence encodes CASSPGTHTGELFF. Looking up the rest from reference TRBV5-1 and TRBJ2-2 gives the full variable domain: KAGVTQTPRYLIKTRGQQVTLSCSPISGHRSVSWYQQTPGQGLQFLFEYFSETQRNKGNFPGRFSGRQFSNSRSEMNVSTLELGDSALYLCASSPGTHTGELFFGEGSRLTVL.

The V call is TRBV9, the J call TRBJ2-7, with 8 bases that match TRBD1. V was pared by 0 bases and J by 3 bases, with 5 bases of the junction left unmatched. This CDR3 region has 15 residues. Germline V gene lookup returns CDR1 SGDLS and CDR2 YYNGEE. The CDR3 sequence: CASSVVDRDGYEQYF. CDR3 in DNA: TGTGCCAGCAGCGTAGTGGACAGGGACGGCTACGAGCAGTACTTC.

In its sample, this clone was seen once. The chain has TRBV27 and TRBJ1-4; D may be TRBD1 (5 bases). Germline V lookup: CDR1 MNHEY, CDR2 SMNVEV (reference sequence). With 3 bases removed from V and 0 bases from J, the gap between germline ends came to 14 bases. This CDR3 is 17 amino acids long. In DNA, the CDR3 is TGTGCCAGCAGTTTGACAGTTGCTTGGGCAACTAATGAAAAACTGTTTTTT. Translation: CASSLTVAWATNEKLFF.

The CDR3 nucleotides read TGTGCCAGTAGTATCGGCAGATCTAACTATGGCTACACCTTC. This translates into CASSIGRSNYGYTF. The chain combines TRBV19 with TRBJ1-2; D is unclear. V was clipped by 3 bases and J by 0 bases, with 8 bases between them. The CDR3 totals 14 residues. The germline V gene has CDR1 LNHDA and CDR2 SQIVND (reference sequence).

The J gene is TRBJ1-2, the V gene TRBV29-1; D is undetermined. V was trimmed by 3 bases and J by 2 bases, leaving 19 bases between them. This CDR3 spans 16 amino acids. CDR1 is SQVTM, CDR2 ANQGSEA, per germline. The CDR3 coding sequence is TGCAGCGTTGATATCCCGTCACACGGTGGCAACTATGGCTACACCTTC. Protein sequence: CSVDIPSHGGNYGYTF. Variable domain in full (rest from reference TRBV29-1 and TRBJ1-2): SAVISQKPSRDICQRGTSLTIQCQVDSQVTMMFWYRQQPGQSLTLIATANQGSEATYESGFVIDKFPISRPNLTFSTLTVSNMSPEDSSIYLCSVDIPSHGGNYGYTFGSGTRLTVV.

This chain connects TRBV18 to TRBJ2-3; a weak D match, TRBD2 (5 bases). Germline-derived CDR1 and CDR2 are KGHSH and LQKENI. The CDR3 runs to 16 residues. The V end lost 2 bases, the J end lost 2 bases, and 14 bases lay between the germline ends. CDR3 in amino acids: CASSPLLGKNTDTQYF. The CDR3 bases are TGTGCCAGCTCACCATTACTAGGAAAAAACACAGATACGCAGTATTTT. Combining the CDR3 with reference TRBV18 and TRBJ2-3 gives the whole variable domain NAGVMQNPRHLVRRRGQEARLRCSPMKGHSHVYWYRQLPEEGLKFMVYLQKENIIDESGMPKERFSAEFPKEGPSILRIQQVVRGDSAAYFCASSPLLGKNTDTQYFGPGTRLTVL.

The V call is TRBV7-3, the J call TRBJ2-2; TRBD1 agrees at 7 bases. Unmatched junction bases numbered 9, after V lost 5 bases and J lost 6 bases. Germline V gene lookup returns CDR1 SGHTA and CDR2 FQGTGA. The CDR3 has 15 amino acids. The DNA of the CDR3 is TGTGCCAGCAGCCCAGGACAGGCGGCAGCCGGGGAGCTGTTTTTT. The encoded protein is CASSPGQAAAGELFF.

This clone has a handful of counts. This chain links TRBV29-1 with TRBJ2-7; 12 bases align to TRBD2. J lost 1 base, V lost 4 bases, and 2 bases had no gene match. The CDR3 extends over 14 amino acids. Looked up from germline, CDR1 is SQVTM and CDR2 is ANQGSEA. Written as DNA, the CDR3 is TGCAGCGTTGTAGGACTAGCGGGATCCTACGAGCAGTACTTC. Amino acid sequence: CSVVGLAGSYEQYF.

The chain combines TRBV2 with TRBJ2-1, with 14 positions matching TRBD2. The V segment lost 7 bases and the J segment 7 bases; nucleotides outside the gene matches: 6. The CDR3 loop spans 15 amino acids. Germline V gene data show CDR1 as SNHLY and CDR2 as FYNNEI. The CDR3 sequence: CASTWGTSGSNEQFF. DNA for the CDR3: TGTGCCAGCACCTGGGGGACTAGCGGGAGTAATGAGCAGTTCTTC.

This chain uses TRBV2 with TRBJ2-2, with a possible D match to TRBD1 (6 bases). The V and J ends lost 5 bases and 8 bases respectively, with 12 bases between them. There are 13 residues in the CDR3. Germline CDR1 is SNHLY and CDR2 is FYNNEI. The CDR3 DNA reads TGTGCCAGCAGTTACAGGGATTCGGGGGAGCTGTTTTTT. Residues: CASSYRDSGELFF.

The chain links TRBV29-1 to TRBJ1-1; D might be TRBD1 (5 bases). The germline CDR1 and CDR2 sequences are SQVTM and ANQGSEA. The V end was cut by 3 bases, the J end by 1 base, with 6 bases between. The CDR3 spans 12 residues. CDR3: CSVDGANTEAFF. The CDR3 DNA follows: TGCAGCGTTGATGGGGCGAACACTGAAGCTTTCTTT.